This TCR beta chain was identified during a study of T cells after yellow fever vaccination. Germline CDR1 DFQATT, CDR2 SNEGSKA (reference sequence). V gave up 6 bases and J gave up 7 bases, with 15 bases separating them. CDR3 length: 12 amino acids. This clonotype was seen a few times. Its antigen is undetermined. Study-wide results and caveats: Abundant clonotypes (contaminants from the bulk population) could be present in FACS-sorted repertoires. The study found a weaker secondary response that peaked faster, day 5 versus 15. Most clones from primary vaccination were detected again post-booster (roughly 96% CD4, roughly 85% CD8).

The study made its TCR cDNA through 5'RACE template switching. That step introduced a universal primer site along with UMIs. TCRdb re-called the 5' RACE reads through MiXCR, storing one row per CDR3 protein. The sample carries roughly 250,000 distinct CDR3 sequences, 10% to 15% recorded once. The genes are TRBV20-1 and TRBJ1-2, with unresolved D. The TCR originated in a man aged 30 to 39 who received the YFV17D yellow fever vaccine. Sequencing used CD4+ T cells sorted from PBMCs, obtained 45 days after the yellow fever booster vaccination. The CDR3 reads CSADRGRAGYTF. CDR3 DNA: TGCAGTGCGGACCGAGGCCGGGCTGGCTACACCTTC.